Included here is one T cell receptor beta chain sequence, with context. The data originate from a study of T cells in Graves' hyperthyroidism and ophthalmopathy. Germline CDR1 and CDR2: LNHDA and SQIVND (reference sequence). The CDR3 spans 14 residues. Trimming stripped 3 bases from V and 1 base from J, with 10 bases between. Amplification yielded TCR beta CDR3 regions, with RNA transcripts as the source. An initial round of RT-PCR targeting the TCR CDR3 relied on the HTBI primer set. In TCRdb, the multiplex PCR reads were re-called with MiXCR into one record per CDR3 protein. Here the sample spans around 300,000 distinct CDR3 sequences, around 15% being singletons.

This rearrangement joins TRBV19 to TRBJ2-7; D is unresolved. The specimen sequenced was blood. This receptor was obtained from a woman aged 40 to 49 with Graves' ophthalmopathy. The CDR3 loop reads CASSIWAASYEQYF. The CDR3 DNA sequence: TGTGCCAGTAGTATTTGGGCAGCTTCCTACGAGCAGTACTTC.